Listed below are T cell receptor beta chains from one sample, sequenced in a study of cytomegalovirus exposure and HLA in healthy donors. Sequencing was performed with immunoSEQ multiplex PCR; in TCRdb, only in-frame clones are kept and a portion is missing. The sample holds around 170,000 clones, roughly 70% seen once. The sample was PBMCs. These TCRs come from a girl between 5 and 17 years old in good health and CMV-seronegative. CDR3s include the opening cysteine and the closing phenylalanine or tryptophan. The D gene is left open where the match is weak. For some rows the clone size is stated as once, few or many, or as a class when expanded; others skip it.

D	size	length	V	J	DNA	CDR3
NA	NA	11	TRBV6-1	TRBJ1-1	TGTGCCACAGGGTTCGGCACTGAAGCTTTCTTT	CATGFGTEAFF
NA	NA	14	TRBV11-2	TRBJ1-1	TGTGCCAGCAGCTTGGGACAAAGGAACACTGAAGCTTTCTTT	CASSLGQRNTEAFF
NA	NA	15	TRBV7-8	TRBJ2-2	TGTGCCAGCAGCCCGCCCGGAGGGGACACCGGGGAGCTGTTTTTT	CASSPPGGDTGELFF
TRBD1	NA	16	TRBV6-5	TRBJ1-6	TGTGCCAGCAGTTTACAGGGGTTCTCCTATAATTCACCCCTCCACTTT	CASSLQGFSYNSPLHF
NA	NA	15	TRBV6-1	TRBJ1-4	TGTGCCAGCAGACCCGCCCCCTCCAGGAATGAAAAACTGTTTTTT	CASRPAPSRNEKLFF
TRBD1	few	14	TRBV4-1	TRBJ1-2	TGCGCCAGCAGCCAAGAGGACAGGGTTGATGGCTACACCTTC	CASSQEDRVDGYTF
TRBD1	NA	15	TRBV13	TRBJ2-2	TGTGCCAGCAGCTTAGTACAGGGGTACACCGGGGAGCTGTTTTTT	CASSLVQGYTGELFF
NA	NA	14	TRBV19	TRBJ1-4	TGTGCCAGTACCCCAGCAGGGCTTAATGAAAAACTGTTTTTT	CASTPAGLNEKLFF
NA	NA	15	TRBV7-3	TRBJ1-1	TGTGCCAGCAGCTTACGGGGCGGGGGGAACACTGAAGCTTTCTTT	CASSLRGGGNTEAFF
TRBD2	NA	18	TRBV5-4	TRBJ2-1	TGTGCCAGCGGTATGCTAGCGGGGGGGTATAGCTCCTACAATGAGCAGTTCTTC	CASGMLAGGYSSYNEQFF
NA	NA	12	TRBV13	TRBJ2-1	TGTGCCAGCAGGGAACCTGGACAGCCCCCGTTCTTC	CASREPGQPPFF
NA	NA	14	TRBV7-9	TRBJ1-1	TGTGCCAGCAGCTTTTACAGGGAGAACACTGAAGCTTTCTTT	CASSFYRENTEAFF
NA	few	12	TRBV10-3	TRBJ1-1	TGTGCCATCAGAGAGACGGGTACTGAAGCTTTCTTT	CAIRETGTEAFF
TRBD1	NA	15	TRBV5-3	TRBJ1-1	TGTGCCAGAAGCTTAGACAGGGGCATGAACACTGAAGCTTTCTTT	CARSLDRGMNTEAFF
TRBD1	few	12	TRBV7-7	TRBJ2-7	TGTGCCAGCAGCCCAACAGGGGATGAGCAGTACTTC	CASSPTGDEQYF
NA	NA	16	TRBV19	TRBJ1-2	TGTGCCAGTAGTATTTGGCAGGGGTACGGTGAGTCTGGCTACACCTTC	CASSIWQGYGESGYTF
TRBD1	NA	15	TRBV5-6	TRBJ1-2	TGTGCCAGCAGCCCGGACAGGGCGACTAACTATGGCTACACCTTC	CASSPDRATNYGYTF
NA	NA	14	TRBV2	TRBJ2-7	TGTGCCAGCAGTGGTCCGGAGAAACCCTACGAGCAGTACTTC	CASSGPEKPYEQYF
NA	NA	13	TRBV5-1	TRBJ2-7	TGCGCCAGCAGCTTTTCGGGGAAATCCGAGCAGTACTTC	CASSFSGKSEQYF
NA	NA	14	TRBV4-3	TRBJ1-1	TGCGCCAGCAGCCTTCTAATTCAGGGTGGAGAAGCTTTCTTT	CASSLLIQGGEAFF
TRBD2	NA	16	TRBV7-9	TRBJ2-1	TGTGCCAGCAGCCAAGGACTAGCGGGGGTCAACAATGAGCAGTTCTTC	CASSQGLAGVNNEQFF
TRBD1	few	17	TRBV4-1	TRBJ2-7	TGCGCCAGCAGCCAACAAACAGGGGCGAAAGGCTCCTACGAGCAGTACTTC	CASSQQTGAKGSYEQYF
NA	NA	13	TRBV9	TRBJ1-1	TGTGCCAGCAGCCCAGGGCCAACCACTGAAGCTTTCTTT	CASSPGPTTEAFF
TRBD1	NA	15	TRBV2	TRBJ1-5	TGTGCCAGCAGATGGTACAGGGGTGACAATCAGCCCCAGCATTTT	CASRWYRGDNQPQHF
NA	few	13	TRBV5-1	TRBJ1-1	TGCGCCAGCAGCCCGAGATTCGGCACTGAAGCTTTCTTT	CASSPRFGTEAFF
NA	NA	16	TRBV18	TRBJ2-7	TGTGCCAGCTCACCCCCACAGGGTGGGATTTCCTACGAGCAGTACTTC	CASSPPQGGISYEQYF
NA	NA	10	TRBV29-1	TRBJ1-2	TGCAGCGTGAACGGTTATGGCTACACCTTC	CSVNGYGYTF
NA	NA	13	TRBV7-3	TRBJ2-7	TGTGCCAGCAGCTCCAAGAGCTCCTACGAGCAGTACTTC	CASSSKSSYEQYF
TRBD2	NA	15	TRBV6-1	TRBJ2-3	TGTGCCAGCAGTGAGGCGGGGGGGCCGACAGATACGCAGTATTTT	CASSEAGGPTDTQYF
NA	NA	15	TRBV4-2	TRBJ2-3	TGTGCCAGCAGCCAAGATCAAAGCCCCACTCCTACGCAGTATTTT	CASSQDQSPTPTQYF
NA	NA	12	TRBV2	TRBJ1-1	TGTGCCAGCAGCCGAGACGAGGGTGAAGCTTTCTTT	CASSRDEGEAFF
NA	NA	15	TRBV13	TRBJ2-1	TGTGCCAGCAGCTTCTTAGCGAGTTCCTACAATGAGCAGTTCTTC	CASSFLASSYNEQFF
NA	NA	12	TRBV7-9	TRBJ1-1	TGTGCCAGCAGCTTTCCCCCTCCTGAAGCTTTCTTT	CASSFPPPEAFF
TRBD1	NA	14	TRBV30	TRBJ1-5	TGTGCCTGGGCCGGGACAGCACGGGATCAGCCCCAGCATTTT	CAWAGTARDQPQHF
TRBD1	once	15	TRBV14	TRBJ1-1	TGTGCCAGCAGCCAACTAACAGGGGAGAACACTGAAGCTTTCTTT	CASSQLTGENTEAFF
NA	NA	17	TRBV7-9	TRBJ1-4	TGTGCCAGCAGCTTAGGGGTCGGGACTGCGGGGAATGAAAAACTGTTTTTT	CASSLGVGTAGNEKLFF
TRBD2	NA	14	TRBV2	TRBJ2-3	TGTGCCAGCAGTGGAGCGGGGGGGACAGATACGCAGTATTTT	CASSGAGGTDTQYF
TRBD1	NA	17	TRBV27	TRBJ1-1	TGTGCCAGCAGTTTATCGTTGGGACAGGCGACGGACACTGAAGCTTTCTTT	CASSLSLGQATDTEAFF
NA	NA	13	TRBV6-1	TRBJ2-1	TGTGCCAGCAGTGACCCCCGGGACTATGAGCAGTTCTTC	CASSDPRDYEQFF
NA	NA	13	TRBV6-5	TRBJ1-1	TGTGCCAGCAGGTTACAGGGTTGGACTGAAGCTTTCTTT	CASRLQGWTEAFF
NA	NA	16	TRBV9	TRBJ2-1	TGTGCCAGCAGCGTGGGCAGGACGGGGTCCTACAATGAGCAGTTCTTC	CASSVGRTGSYNEQFF
NA	NA	13	TRBV29-1	TRBJ2-5	TGCAGCGTCACCGGAGACGGACAAGAGACCCAGTACTTC	CSVTGDGQETQYF
NA	few	12	TRBV29-1	TRBJ2-5	TGCAGCGGCGGAATCGACGGGGAGACCCAGTACTTC	CSGGIDGETQYF
NA	NA	13	TRBV7-3	TRBJ2-5	TGTGCCAGCAGCCCGACAGGTCAAGAGACCCAGTACTTC	CASSPTGQETQYF
TRBD1	NA	13	TRBV7-2	TRBJ1-2	TGTGCCAGCAGCTCACAGGGGGCGCGTGGCTACACCTTC	CASSSQGARGYTF
TRBD2	NA	15	TRBV19	TRBJ2-7	TGTGCCAGTAGTTACGGGGGGGACCCACGCTACGAGCAGTACTTC	CASSYGGDPRYEQYF
NA	once	17	TRBV6-1	TRBJ1-4	TGTGCCAGCAGTGGTGGGCGCAGGGGCTTTGGGGATGAAAAACTGTTTTTT	CASSGGRRGFGDEKLFF
NA	NA	14	TRBV6-5	TRBJ1-3	TGTGCCAGCACCCTCGGGGGGTCTGGAAACACCATATATTTT	CASTLGGSGNTIYF
TRBD1	NA	14	TRBV25-1	TRBJ2-1	TGTGCCAGCAGTGCCGGACAGGGGGTCAATGAGCAGTTCTTC	CASSAGQGVNEQFF
TRBD1	few	16	TRBV5-4	TRBJ1-2	TGTGCCAGCAGCTCCTCCCTGGGACAGGGCCGAGCTGGCTACACCTTC	CASSSSLGQGRAGYTF
NA	NA	15	TRBV19	TRBJ1-4	TGTGCCAGTAGTGCCGCGGGGGCAACTAATGAAAAACTGTTTTTT	CASSAAGATNEKLFF
NA	NA	11	TRBV2	TRBJ2-7	TGTGCCAGCAGTGCAAACTACGAGCAGTACTTC	CASSANYEQYF
NA	NA	15	TRBV7-9	TRBJ1-6	TGTGCCAGCAGCTCCTCCGTAGGGAGGGATTCACCCCTCCACTTT	CASSSSVGRDSPLHF
NA	NA	16	TRBV4-1	TRBJ1-5	TGCGCCAGCAGCCAAGATTTGGAACCGGGGAATCAGCCCCAGCATTTT	CASSQDLEPGNQPQHF
NA	NA	14	TRBV6-1	TRBJ2-1	TGTGCCAGCAGTGAAGCGCCCAGATACAATGAGCAGTTCTTC	CASSEAPRYNEQFF
NA	NA	15	TRBV5-6	TRBJ1-5	TGTGCCAGCAGTTCCCAGGGTACGAGCAATCAGCCCCAGCATTTT	CASSSQGTSNQPQHF
TRBD2	few	16	TRBV5-1	TRBJ2-3	TGCGCCAGCAGCTTTTTAGCGGGGCTTTCCACAGATACGCAGTATTTT	CASSFLAGLSTDTQYF
NA	NA	14	TRBV5-1	TRBJ1-5	TGCGCCAGCAGCACCGGGTTCGGCAATCAGCCCCAGCATTTT	CASSTGFGNQPQHF